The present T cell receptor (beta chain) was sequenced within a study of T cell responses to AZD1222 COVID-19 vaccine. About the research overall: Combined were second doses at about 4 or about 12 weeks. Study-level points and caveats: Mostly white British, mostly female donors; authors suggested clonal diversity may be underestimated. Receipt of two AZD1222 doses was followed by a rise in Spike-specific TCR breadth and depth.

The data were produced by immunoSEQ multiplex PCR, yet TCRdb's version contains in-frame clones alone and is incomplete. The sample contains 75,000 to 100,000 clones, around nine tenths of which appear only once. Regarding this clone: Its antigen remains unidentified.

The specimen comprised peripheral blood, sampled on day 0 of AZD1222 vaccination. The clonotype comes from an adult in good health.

CDR3 bases: TGTGCCAGCAGTTTGTCAGCTCCTGAAAAACTGTTTTTT. The encoded protein is CASSLSAPEKLFF. The V call is TRBV28, the J call TRBJ1-4; D remains unclear. The CDR3 extends over 13 amino acids. Germline CDR1 MDHEN, CDR2 SYDVKM. The V gene lost 3 bases and the J gene lost 7 bases, with 9 bases spanning the gap.